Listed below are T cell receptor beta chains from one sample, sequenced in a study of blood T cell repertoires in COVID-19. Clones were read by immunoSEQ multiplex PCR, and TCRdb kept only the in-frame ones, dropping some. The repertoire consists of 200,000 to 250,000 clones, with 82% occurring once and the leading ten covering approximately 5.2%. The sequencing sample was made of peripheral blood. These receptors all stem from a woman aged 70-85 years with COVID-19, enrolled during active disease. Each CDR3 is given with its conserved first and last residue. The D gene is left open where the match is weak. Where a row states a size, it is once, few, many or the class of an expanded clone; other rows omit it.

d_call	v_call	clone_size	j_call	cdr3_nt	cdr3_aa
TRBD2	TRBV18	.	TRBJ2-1	TGTGCCAGCTCACAACCATCGGGAGGGCCCTACAATGAGCAGTTCTTC	CASSQPSGGPYNEQFF
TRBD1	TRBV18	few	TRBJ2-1	TGTGCCAGCTCACCTCCCAGGGGGTCCTACAATGAGCAGTTCTTC	CASSPPRGSYNEQFF
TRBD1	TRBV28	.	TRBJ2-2	TGTGCCAGCAGTCCGACAGGGGGCGGTTCCGGGGAGCTGTTTTTT	CASSPTGGGSGELFF
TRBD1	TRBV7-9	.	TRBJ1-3	TGTGCCAGCAGCTTCGCGACAGGGGTAGAAAACACCATATATTTT	CASSFATGVENTIYF
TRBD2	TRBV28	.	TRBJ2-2	TGTGCCAGCAGTTTAATTAGCGGGAGACTCACCGGGGAGCTGTTTTTT	CASSLISGRLTGELFF
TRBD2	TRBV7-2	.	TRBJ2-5	TGTGCCAGCAGCTTAGCGGTGGGGGGGGAAGAGACCCAGTACTTC	CASSLAVGGEETQYF
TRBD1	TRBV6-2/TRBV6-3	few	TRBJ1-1	TGTGCCAGCAGCAGAATGACAGGGAAGAACACTGAAGCTTTCTTT	CASSRMTGKNTEAFF
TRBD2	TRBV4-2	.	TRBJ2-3	TGTGCCAGCAGCCCATTAGCGGGAGTTACAGATACGCAGTATTTT	CASSPLAGVTDTQYF
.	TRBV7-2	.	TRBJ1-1	TGTGCCAGCAGCTTAGAACGGGGGGCCTGGACTGAAGCTTTCTTT	CASSLERGAWTEAFF
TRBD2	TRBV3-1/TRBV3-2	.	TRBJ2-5	TGTGCCAGCAGCCCCCGGGGACGACTAGCTACCCAGTACTTC	CASSPRGRLATQYF
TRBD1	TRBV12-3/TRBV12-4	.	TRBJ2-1	TGTGCCAGCTGTTTAGACAGGGGCAATGAGCAGTTCTTC	CASCLDRGNEQFF
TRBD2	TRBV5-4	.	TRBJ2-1	TGTGCCAGCAGCGGGCGCGGGAGGGCCTACAATGAGCAGTTCTTC	CASSGRGRAYNEQFF
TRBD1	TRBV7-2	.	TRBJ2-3	TGTGCCAGCAGCTCGACAGGGTTGGGGACAGATACGCAGTATTTT	CASSSTGLGTDTQYF
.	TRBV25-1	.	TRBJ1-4	TGTGCGAGCACGGGACTGGCTAATGAAAAACTGTTTTTT	CASTGLANEKLFF
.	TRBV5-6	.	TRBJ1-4	TGTGCCAGCAGCGGGGGGGCCAATGTTAAACTGTTTTTT	CASSGGANVKLFF
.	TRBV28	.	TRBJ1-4	TGTGCCAGCAGTCCCTCAGCGCAAAAACTGTTTTTT	CASSPSAQKLFF
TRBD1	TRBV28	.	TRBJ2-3	TGTGCCAGCAGTTCCGACAGGGAGACTACCACAGATACGCAGTATTTT	CASSSDRETTTDTQYF
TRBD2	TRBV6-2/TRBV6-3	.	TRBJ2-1	TGTGCCAGCAGTTCGCGACTAGCGGGGGACAATGAGCAGTTCTTC	CASSSRLAGDNEQFF